These 15 T cell receptor beta chains were all obtained from the same sample, sequenced in a study of blood T cell repertoires in COVID-19. Clones were sequenced by immunoSEQ multiplex PCR, and TCRdb holds only the in-frame ones, with some missing. The sample consists of about 330,000 clones, approximately 87% of them appearing once. The sample taken for sequencing was PBMCs or T cells enriched from blood (not recorded which). These receptor sequences come from a woman aged 30 to 39 who had recovered from COVID-19.

This clone has a handful of counts. The chain couples TRBV12-3 or TRBV12-4 to TRBJ2-1; D might be TRBD2 (6 bases). The CDR3 spans 12 residues. Between the trimmed V and J ends, which lost 1 base and 14 bases, there was a span of 12 bases. CDR3 sequence reads: CASSLGLGGEFF. The CDR3 DNA sequence: TGTGCCAGCAGTTTAGGGTTGGGGGGTGAGTTCTTC.

In this sample, this clone turned up once. The chain's CDR3 is CASSQDLSGGPEMNTGELFF. DNA for the CDR3: TGCGCCAGCAGCCAAGATTTGAGCGGGGGGCCAGAAATGAACACCGGGGAGCTGTTTTTT. The rearrangement links TRBV4-3 to TRBJ2-2; 9 bases are shared with TRBD2. The junction had 12 bases not matched to a gene; V was cut back by 0 bases and J by 1 base. The CDR3 extends over 20 amino acids. The V gene's germline CDR1 is LGHNA and CDR2 YSLEER.

The chain employs TRBV6-5 and TRBJ1-4, with 7 bases identical to TRBD1. The CDR3 runs 15 residues. V lost 2 bases, J lost 8 bases, and 8 bases stayed unmatched. Germline V gene data show CDR1 as MNHEY and CDR2 as SVGAGI. CDR3 DNA sequence: TGTGCCAGCAGTTACCGGGGGACAGTCGGCGAAAAACTGTTTTTT. Residues: CASSYRGTVGEKLFF.

The rearrangement links TRBV28 to TRBJ2-7; tentative D call: TRBD1 (6 bases). Germline-derived CDR1 and CDR2 are MDHEN and SYDVKM. Trimming took off 7 bases at V and 2 bases at J, with 15 bases between the two ends. There are 14 residues in the CDR3. CDR3 nucleotide sequence: TGTGCCAGCAATATCAGGGGAAGGGCCTACGAGCAGTACTTC. Translation gives CASNIRGRAYEQYF.

The chain joins TRBV18 to TRBJ2-7; D is possibly TRBD1 (6 bases). The germline V gene encodes CDR1 KGHSH and CDR2 LQKENI. The CDR3 spans 15 residues. Trimming removed 3 bases at V and 6 bases at J, with 18 bases between. In DNA form, the CDR3 reads TGTGCCAGCTCACCGGGCCAAGGGACAACGGGCGAGCAGTACTTC. Translation: CASSPGQGTTGEQYF.

The chain carries TRBV11-2 and TRBJ2-7, with TRBD2 matching over 10 bases. Germline V gene data show CDR1 as SGHAT and CDR2 as FQNNGV. There are 15 residues in the CDR3. The V and J ends lost 3 bases and 2 bases, in that order; junction bases with no gene match: 4. The CDR3 DNA reads TGTGCCAGCAGCTTGGTCCTAGCGGGGGCCTACGAGCAGTACTTC. Amino acid sequence: CASSLVLAGAYEQYF.

The chain employs TRBV7-6 and TRBJ1-3, with 7 bases fitting TRBD1. V gave up 1 base and J gave up 4 bases; unmatched junction bases: 10. Germline V gene lookup returns CDR1 SGHVS and CDR2 FNYEAQ. The CDR3 is made up of 17 amino acids. The CDR3: CASSLGEAGGTGNTIYF. The CDR3 nucleotides read TGTGCCAGCAGCTTAGGCGAGGCAGGGGGGACGGGAAACACCATATATTTT.

The rearrangement uses TRBV5-6 and TRBJ1-2; D gene unclear. Looked up from germline, CDR1 is SGHDT and CDR2 is YYEEEE. V gave up 4 bases and J gave up 2 bases, with 9 bases separating them. The CDR3 loop spans 13 amino acids. CDR3 sequence (DNA): TGTGCCAGCAGCCCGGAGGCGAACTATGGCTACACCTTC. This encodes CASSPEANYGYTF.

This chain uses TRBV11-2 with TRBJ1-2; maybe TRBD1 (5 bases). V lost 5 bases and J lost 8, with 15 bases in between. The V gene's germline CDR1 is SGHAT and CDR2 FQNNGV. The CDR3 runs to 13 residues. The CDR3 loop reads CASSPGGGYGYTF. The CDR3 DNA is TGTGCCAGCAGCCCGGGTGGGGGGTACGGCTACACCTTC. Drawing the rest from reference TRBV11-2 and TRBJ1-2, the complete variable domain is EAGVAQSPRYKIIEKRQSVAFWCNPISGHATLYWYQQILGQGPKLLIQFQNNGVVDDSQLPKDRFSAERLKGVDSTLKIQPAKLEDSAVYLCASSPGGGYGYTFGSGTRLTVV.

The rearrangement links TRBV7-2 to TRBJ1-1; the match to TRBD1 covers 7 bases. CDR3 size: 13 residues. J gave up 3 bases and V 5 bases, and 3 bases lay outside the gene matches. Looked up from germline, CDR1 is SGHTA and CDR2 is FQGNSA. CDR3 loop: CASSPDRDTEAFF. As DNA, the CDR3 is TGTGCCAGCAGCCCAGACAGGGACACTGAAGCTTTCTTT.

The table lists this clone with a few counts. The chain links TRBV6-5 to TRBJ2-5; 10 bases are a match to TRBD2. This CDR3 region has 14 residues. The V segment lost 7 bases and the J segment 5 bases; nucleotides outside the gene matches: 7. The V gene's germline CDR1 is MNHEY and CDR2 SVGAGI. The CDR3 DNA reads TGTGCCAGCACCGAGCGGGGGGGCGGGGAGACCCAGTACTTC. Translating it yields CASTERGGGETQYF.

This chain connects TRBV11-3 to TRBJ2-1; TRBD2 is a possible D gene (6 bases). Germline CDR1 is SGHNT and CDR2 is YENEEA. The CDR3 is made up of 14 amino acids. Trimming pared 1 base from V and 2 bases from J, leaving 6 bases between. CDR3 in amino acids: CASSLGGAYNEQFF. DNA of the CDR3: TGTGCCAGCAGCTTAGGCGGGGCCTACAATGAGCAGTTCTTC.

A single count supports this clone. This sequence joins TRBV19 and TRBJ2-3; a weak D match, TRBD2 (6 bases). The V gene lost 6 bases and the J gene lost 2 bases, with 15 bases spanning the gap. Germline V gene sequence: CDR1 LNHDA, CDR2 SQIVND (reference sequence). The length of the CDR3 is 15 residues. The CDR3 loop is CASRRSSDVTDTQYF. The CDR3 bases are TGTGCCAGTAGACGTTCTAGCGATGTCACAGATACGCAGTATTTT.

The chain links TRBV7-2 to TRBJ2-3; 7 bases are a match to TRBD2. Germline CDR1 is SGHTA and CDR2 is FQGNSA. The CDR3 is made up of 17 amino acids. Germline trimming cut 2 bases from V and 6 bases from J; bases unmatched to any gene: 14. CDR3 loop: CASSLHSSGRGADTQYF. CDR3 nucleotide sequence: TGTGCCAGCAGCTTACACTCTAGCGGACGCGGGGCGGATACGCAGTATTTT.

The rearrangement links TRBV18 to TRBJ2-2; D perhaps matches TRBD2 (6 bases). The CDR3 is 16 residues long. Germline V gives CDR1 KGHSH, CDR2 LQKENI. Between the trimmed V and J ends, which lost 0 bases and 5 bases, there was a span of 13 bases. The CDR3 region has the DNA TGTGCCAGCTCACCACCGACCGGGGAGGATACCGGGGAGCTGTTTTTT. Protein product: CASSPPTGEDTGELFF. Supplemented by reference TRBV18 and TRBJ2-2, the full variable domain reads NAGVMQNPRHLVRRRGQEARLRCSPMKGHSHVYWYRQLPEEGLKFMVYLQKENIIDESGMPKERFSAEFPKEGPSILRIQQVVRGDSAAYFCASSPPTGEDTGELFFGEGSRLTVL.